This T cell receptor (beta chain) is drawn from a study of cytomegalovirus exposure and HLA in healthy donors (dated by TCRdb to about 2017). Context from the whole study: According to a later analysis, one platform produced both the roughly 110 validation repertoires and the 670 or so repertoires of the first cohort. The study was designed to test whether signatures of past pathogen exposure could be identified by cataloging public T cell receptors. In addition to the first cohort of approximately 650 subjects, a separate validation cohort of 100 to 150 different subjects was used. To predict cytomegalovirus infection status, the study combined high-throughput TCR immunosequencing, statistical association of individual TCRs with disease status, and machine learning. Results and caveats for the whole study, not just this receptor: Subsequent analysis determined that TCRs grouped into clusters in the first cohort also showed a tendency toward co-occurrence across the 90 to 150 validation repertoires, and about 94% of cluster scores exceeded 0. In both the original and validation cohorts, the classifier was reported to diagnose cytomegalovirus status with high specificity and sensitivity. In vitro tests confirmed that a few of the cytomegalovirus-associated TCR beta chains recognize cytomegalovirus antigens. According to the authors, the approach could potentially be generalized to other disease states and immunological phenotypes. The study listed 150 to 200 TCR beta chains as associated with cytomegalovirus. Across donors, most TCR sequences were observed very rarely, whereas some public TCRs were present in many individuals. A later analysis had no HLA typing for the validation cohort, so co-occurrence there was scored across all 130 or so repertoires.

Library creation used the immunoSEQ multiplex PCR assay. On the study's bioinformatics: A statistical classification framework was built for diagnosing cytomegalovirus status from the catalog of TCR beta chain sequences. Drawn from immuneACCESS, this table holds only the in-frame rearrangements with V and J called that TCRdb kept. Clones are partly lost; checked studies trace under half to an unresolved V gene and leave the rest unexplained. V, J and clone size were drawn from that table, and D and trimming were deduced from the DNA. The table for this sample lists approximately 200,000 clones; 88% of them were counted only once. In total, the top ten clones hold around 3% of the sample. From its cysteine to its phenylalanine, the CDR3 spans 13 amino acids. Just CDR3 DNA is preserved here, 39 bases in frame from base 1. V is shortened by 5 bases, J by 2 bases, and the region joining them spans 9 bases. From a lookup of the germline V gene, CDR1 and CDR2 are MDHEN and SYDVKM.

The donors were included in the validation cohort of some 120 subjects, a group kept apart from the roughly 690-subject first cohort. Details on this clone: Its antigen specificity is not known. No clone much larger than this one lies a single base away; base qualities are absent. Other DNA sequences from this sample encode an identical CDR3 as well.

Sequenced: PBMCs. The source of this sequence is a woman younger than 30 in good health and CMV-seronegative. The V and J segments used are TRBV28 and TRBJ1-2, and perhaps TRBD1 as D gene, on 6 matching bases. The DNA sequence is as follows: TGTGCCAGCAGTCTAGGACAGAACTATGGCTACACCTTC. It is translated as CASSLGQNYGYTF.